This passage covers 10 T cell receptor beta chains from one sample sequenced in a study of cytomegalovirus exposure and HLA in healthy donors. Use of 60 Vbeta and 13 Jbeta primers characterized the PCR. The table came from immunoSEQ multiplex PCR; TCRdb's copy has only in-frame clones and leaves some out. The profile shows about 230,000 clones, 85% to 90% of them singletons. Sequenced input: PBMCs. All receptors come from a woman under 30 in good health and CMV-seronegative.

The V gene is TRBV9, the J gene TRBJ1-2; D might be TRBD1 (5 bases). The CDR3 is 14 residues long. The V and J ends lost 2 bases and 4 bases respectively, with 12 bases between them. CDR1 is SGDLS, CDR2 YYNGEE, per germline. The CDR3 region is CASSVLDSRYGYTF. The CDR3 DNA reads as TGTGCCAGCAGCGTCCTCGACAGCCGCTATGGCTACACCTTC.

The chain combines TRBV10-2 with TRBJ1-6; no definite D call. CDR3 length equals 15 residues. The V end lost 6 bases, the J end lost 7 bases, and 16 bases lay between the germline ends. Germline CDR1 WSHSY, CDR2 SAAADI. CDR3 in amino acids: CASSPISRGNSPLHF. CDR3 DNA: TGCGCCAGCAGCCCTATCTCCCGAGGCAATTCACCCCTCCACTTT.

The chain couples TRBV29-1 to TRBJ1-1, with TRBD1 as a possible D gene (5 bases). Trimming took 4 bases from V and 2 from J, leaving 14 bases between them. The germline V gene encodes CDR1 SQVTM and CDR2 ANQGSEA. The CDR3 is made up of 14 amino acids. CDR3 region: CSVVRGGVNTEAFF. DNA for the CDR3: TGCAGCGTTGTTAGGGGAGGGGTTAACACTGAAGCTTTCTTT.

CDR3 sequence: CASSLDYTNTEAFF. CDR3 DNA sequence: TGCGCCAGCAGCCTCGATTACACGAACACTGAAGCTTTCTTT. The chain couples TRBV4-1 to TRBJ1-1; D is ambiguous. V lost 4 bases and J 1 base, leaving 10 bases between the germline ends. The germline V gene has CDR1 MGHRA and CDR2 YSYEKL. The CDR3 is made up of 14 amino acids.

In nucleotides, the CDR3 is TGTGCCAGCCTGACTAGCGGGGGGCTATCCTACAATGAGCAGTTCTTC. This sequence encodes CASLTSGGLSYNEQFF. The J gene is TRBJ2-1, the V gene TRBV2; 13 positions agree with TRBD2. Germline V CDR1 and CDR2: SNHLY, FYNNEI. With V trimmed by 8 bases and J by 1 base, 5 bases remained unmatched. This CDR3 is built from 16 residues.

This clone appeared once. The chain recombines TRBV6-1 with TRBJ2-2, with 9 bases identical to TRBD1. V gave up 8 bases and J gave up 7 bases; unmatched junction bases: 11. The germline V gene has CDR1 MNHNS and CDR2 SASEGT. The CDR3 runs 15 residues. The DNA of the CDR3 is TGTGCCAGCGGAGCGAACAGGGGGCTCGACGGGGAGCTGTTTTTT. It yields the protein CASGANRGLDGELFF.

The genes are TRBV11-2 and TRBJ2-1; D may be TRBD2 (6 bases). The germline gives CDR1 SGHAT, CDR2 FQNNGV. V was cut by 8 bases and J by 1 base, with 15 bases left in between. The CDR3 has 15 residues. This CDR3 is CASGQTSGSYNEQFF. As DNA, the CDR3 is TGTGCCAGCGGCCAGACTAGTGGGTCCTACAATGAGCAGTTCTTC.

This chain connects TRBV6-1 to TRBJ2-1; 8 nucleotides match TRBD2. V was pared by 10 bases and J by 5 bases, with 7 bases of the junction left unmatched. This CDR3 region has 13 residues. From germline, CDR1 is MNHNS and CDR2 SASEGT. In nucleotides, the CDR3 is TGTGCCACCCCGGGACTAGTGGACAATGAGCAGTTCTTC. Protein product: CATPGLVDNEQFF.

This chain connects TRBV27 to TRBJ1-6; D is possibly TRBD1 (5 bases). V lost 4 bases and J 6 bases, leaving 13 bases between the germline ends. The germline CDR1 and CDR2 sequences are MNHEY and SMNVEV (reference sequence). CDR3 size: 15 residues. CDR3 in amino acids: CASSSAGLINSPLHF. The CDR3 DNA is TGTGCCAGCAGTTCGGCGGGACTGATTAATTCACCCCTCCACTTT.

The chain has TRBV2 and TRBJ1-6; unclear D gene. The CDR3 runs 13 residues. Germline CDR1 reads SNHLY; CDR2 reads FYNNEI. V was trimmed by 8 bases and J by 5 bases, leaving 10 bases between them. The CDR3 DNA follows: TGTGCCAGCGGAACAGAGAATAATTCACCCCTCCACTTT. The encoded protein is CASGTENNSPLHF. The full variable domain, with the rest looked up from reference TRBV2 and TRBJ1-6, is EPEVTQTPSHQVTQMGQEVILRCVPISNHLYFYWYRQILGQKVEFLVSFYNNEISEKSEIFDDQFSVERPDGSNFTLKIRSTKLEDSAMYFCASGTENNSPLHFGNGTRLTVT.